This is a list of T cell receptor beta chains from one sample in a study of post-analysis software for immune sequencing data. TCRdb analysed the PCR reads with MiXCR anew, one entry per CDR3 protein. The sample shows about 570,000 distinct CDR3 sequences, 34% of them seen only once. Material for sequencing was blood. Receptors were obtained from a girl aged 2 to 17 with multiple sclerosis. The CDR3 runs from the conserved cysteine through the conserved F or W. The D gene is left open where the match is weak. Expanded clones are given a class, and other clones once, few, many or no size at all.

CDR3	DNA	size	D	V	J	length
CSARFRSYEQYF	TGCAGTGCTAGGTTCCGTTCCTACGAGCAGTACTTC	few	NA	TRBV20-1	TRBJ2-7	12
CASTPVGQNQPQHF	TGTGCCAGCACCCCGGTTGGACAGAACCAGCCCCAGCATTTT	NA	NA	TRBV2	TRBJ1-5	14
CASSFSRTGTTEAFF	TGTGCCAGCAGTTTTAGCCGGACAGGCACCACTGAAGCTTTCTTT	NA	TRBD1	TRBV28	TRBJ1-1	15
CSARPPGDPYNEQFF	TGCAGTGCCCGACCTCCAGGAGACCCTTACAATGAGCAGTTCTTC	few	NA	TRBV20-1	TRBJ2-1	15
CASGNSGVTRGTQYF	TGTGCCAGCGGTAATAGCGGGGTCACTCGGGGGACCCAGTACTTC	many	TRBD2	TRBV28	TRBJ2-5	15
CASSLMRQGNEKLFF	TGTGCCAGCAGTTTAATGCGACAGGGGAATGAAAAACTGTTTTTT	NA	TRBD1	TRBV12-3/TRBV12-4	TRBJ1-4	15
CASVREPYNSPLHF	TGTGCCAGCGTCAGGGAGCCCTATAATTCACCCCTCCACTTT	NA	NA	TRBV6-1	TRBJ1-6	14
CSVVAGGFTYNEQFF	TGCAGCGTTGTCGCGGGGGGCTTCACCTACAATGAGCAGTTCTTC	few	TRBD2	TRBV29-1	TRBJ2-1	15
CASSQGGGTPYEQYF	TGTGCCAGCAGCCAAGGGGGGGGCACTCCCTACGAGCAGTACTTC	NA	NA	TRBV3-1	TRBJ2-7	15
CSASPFVSVYEQYF	TGCAGTGCTAGCCCCTTTGTGAGCGTCTACGAGCAGTACTTC	few	NA	TRBV20-1	TRBJ2-7	14
CATSEPVTGTGTYEQYF	TGTGCCACCAGTGAGCCTGTTACCGGGACAGGGACATACGAGCAGTACTTC	few	TRBD1	TRBV10-3	TRBJ2-7	17
CASSPGTGAGEQFF	TGTGCCAGCAGTCCCGGGACAGGGGCCGGTGAGCAGTTCTTC	NA	TRBD1	TRBV12-3/TRBV12-4	TRBJ2-1	14
CASSNRGDYEQYF	TGTGCCAGCAGCAACAGGGGCGACTACGAGCAGTACTTC	NA	TRBD1	TRBV6-6	TRBJ2-7	13
CASSQGGRIYGYTF	TGTGCCAGCAGCCAGGGCGGGAGAATCTATGGCTACACCTTC	NA	NA	TRBV7-2	TRBJ1-2	14
CAGSLALGSGTDTQYF	TGTGCCGGCAGCTTGGCTCTTGGATCCGGCACAGATACGCAGTATTTT	NA	NA	TRBV5-6	TRBJ2-3	16
CASASHLYGYTF	TGTGCCAGTGCGTCGCACCTCTATGGCTACACCTTC	NA	NA	TRBV16	TRBJ1-2	12
CASSLTVGNEQFF	TGTGCCAGCAGTTTAACCGTCGGCAATGAGCAGTTCTTC	NA	NA	TRBV27	TRBJ2-1	13
CASSPNGQAGTEAFF	TGTGCCAGCTCACCGAACGGACAGGCCGGGACTGAAGCTTTCTTT	NA	TRBD1	TRBV18	TRBJ1-1	15
CASSFRGGSNGQYF	TGTGCCAGCAGCTTCCGGGGGGGTTCTAATGGGCAGTACTTC	few	TRBD2	TRBV5-6	TRBJ2-5	14
CSASALAAETQYF	TGCAGTGCTAGCGCGCTAGCGGCTGAGACCCAGTACTTC	few	TRBD2	TRBV20-1	TRBJ2-5	13
CASSLWDQETQYF	TGCGCCAGCAGCCTCTGGGACCAAGAGACCCAGTACTTC	many	NA	TRBV5-1	TRBJ2-5	13
CASSLTAGVNTEAFF	TGCGCCAGCAGCTTGACGGCGGGCGTGAACACTGAAGCTTTCTTT	once	NA	TRBV5-1	TRBJ1-1	15
CATSRDGGLQETQYF	TGTGCCACCAGCAGAGACGGGGGGCTCCAAGAGACCCAGTACTTC	many	NA	TRBV15	TRBJ2-5	15
CASSLNPGAGNQPQHF	TGTGCCAGCAGCTTAAACCCGGGGGCCGGCAATCAGCCCCAGCATTTT	NA	NA	TRBV7-9	TRBJ1-5	16
CASSFYRAEAQYF	TGTGCCAGCAGTTTCTATCGAGCGGAGGCCCAGTACTTC	few	NA	TRBV6-5	TRBJ2-5	13
CASSGPSGGGNEQFF	TGTGCCAGCAGCGGCCCTAGCGGGGGGGGCAATGAGCAGTTCTTC	few	TRBD2	TRBV9	TRBJ2-1	15
CASSVRAGEQYF	TGTGCCAGCAGTGTGAGAGCAGGCGAGCAGTACTTC	NA	NA	TRBV2	TRBJ2-7	12
CASSPGTASYNEQFF	TGTGCCAGCAGCCCCGGGACAGCTTCCTACAATGAGCAGTTCTTC	many	TRBD1	TRBV9	TRBJ2-1	15
CASSAYSGGVYEQYF	TGTGCCAGCAGCGCCTATAGCGGGGGGGTTTACGAGCAGTACTTC	NA	TRBD2	TRBV9	TRBJ2-7	15
CASSYGTGRVETQYF	TGTGCCAGCAGTTACGGGACAGGGAGGGTCGAGACCCAGTACTTC	NA	TRBD1	TRBV6-2/TRBV6-3	TRBJ2-5	15
CASSPLSSDTQYF	TGCGCCAGCAGCCCATTATCCTCAGATACGCAGTATTTT	few	NA	TRBV5-1	TRBJ2-3	13
CACSQSSGGSTDTQYF	TGTGCCTGCAGCCAATCTAGCGGGGGAAGCACAGATACGCAGTATTTT	once	TRBD2	TRBV6-4	TRBJ2-3	16
CASNPVLAETQYF	TGTGCCAGCAATCCGGTTCTGGCTGAGACCCAGTACTTC	NA	NA	TRBV27	TRBJ2-5	13
CASSAGLGADTQYF	TGTGCCAGCAGTGCTGGACTAGGCGCAGATACGCAGTATTTT	NA	TRBD2	TRBV6-4	TRBJ2-3	14
CSVEGTVNTEAFF	TGCAGCGTTGAAGGCACAGTGAACACTGAAGCTTTCTTT	NA	NA	TRBV29-1	TRBJ1-1	13
CASSPDTYNVLTF	TGTGCCAGCAGTCCCGACACCTACAACGTCCTGACTTTC	few	NA	TRBV12-3/TRBV12-4	TRBJ2-6	13
CASRSQRSALNTEAFF	TGTGCCAGCAGATCACAACGAAGTGCGTTGAACACTGAAGCTTTCTTT	few	NA	TRBV11-2	TRBJ1-1	16
CASSQGRQSGYTF	TGTGCCAGCAGTCAAGGGCGACAGAGTGGCTACACCTTC	NA	NA	TRBV6-5	TRBJ1-2	13
CATKSLSSWSKGTGELFF	TGTGCCACCAAGTCCCTGTCGTCGTGGTCGAAGGGGACCGGGGAGCTGTTTTTT	NA	NA	TRBV6-1	TRBJ2-2	18
CASSVAPNEQFF	TGTGCCAGCAGCGTAGCCCCGAATGAGCAGTTCTTC	NA	NA	TRBV9	TRBJ2-1	12
CASSVGPTAEAFF	TGTGCCAGCAGCGTAGGCCCCACCGCCGAAGCTTTCTTT	NA	NA	TRBV9	TRBJ1-1	13
CSVGGQGDRGCTF	TGCAGCGTTGGCGGACAGGGGGATCGTGGCTGCACCTTC	few	TRBD1	TRBV29-1	TRBJ1-2	13
CSAKPGGPDTQYF	TGCAGTGCGAAACCGGGGGGGCCAGATACGCAGTATTTT	NA	TRBD2	TRBV20-1	TRBJ2-3	13
CATSRDRGAANTGELFF	TGTGCCACCAGTCGGGACAGGGGGGCAGCGAACACCGGGGAGCTGTTTTTT	NA	TRBD1	TRBV24-1	TRBJ2-2	17
CSAWTDQETQYF	TGCAGTGCTTGGACAGACCAAGAGACCCAGTACTTC	few	NA	TRBV20-1	TRBJ2-5	12
CASEIGASGGGTQYF	TGCGCCAGCGAAATCGGGGCTAGCGGGGGGGGTACGCAGTATTTT	once	TRBD2	TRBV5-1	TRBJ2-3	15
CASSQDVDRVYSPLHF	TGCGCCAGCAGCCAAGATGTGGACAGGGTGTATTCACCCCTCCACTTT	NA	TRBD1	TRBV4-1	TRBJ1-6	16
CASSLGSGAYNEQFF	TGCGCCAGCAGCTTGGGTAGCGGGGCATACAATGAGCAGTTCTTC	NA	TRBD2	TRBV5-1	TRBJ2-1	15
CASSQDEDIGKPFF	TGTGCCAGCAGCCAAGACGAGGACATCGGAAAACCGTTTTTT	NA	NA	TRBV3-1	TRBJ1-4	14
CASSLGREQFF	TGTGCCAGCAGTTTAGGCAGGGAGCAGTTCTTC	many	NA	TRBV27	TRBJ2-1	11
CSAHKAPGKGDNEQFF	TGCAGTGCTCACAAGGCCCCAGGGAAGGGCGACAATGAGCAGTTCTTC	NA	NA	TRBV20-1	TRBJ2-1	16
CASSLAPPGLARTDTQYF	TGTGCCAGCAGCTTAGCACCACCGGGACTAGCGAGGACAGATACGCAGTATTTT	NA	TRBD2	TRBV7-6	TRBJ2-3	18
CASVQDRAFF	TGTGCCAGCGTACAGGACCGAGCTTTCTTT	NA	NA	TRBV6-1	TRBJ1-1	10
CATSSRTYNEQFF	TGTGCCACCAGCAGCCGAACATACAATGAGCAGTTCTTC	many	NA	TRBV15	TRBJ2-1	13